A single TCR beta chain is shown here with its context. As yet, its antigen is unknown. This record comes from a study of graft-versus-host responses after intestinal transplantation. Study conclusions and caveats: An association linked early post-transplant HvG declines with peak circulating GvH clone levels.

Data came from immunoSEQ multiplex PCR; TCRdb stores just in-frame clones and leaves some out. The top ten hold more than 0.1% of the sample, which has over 100,000 clones, over 80% seen once. The length of the CDR3 is 17 residues. Germline assignment: CDR1 LNHDA and CDR2 SQIVND (reference sequence). Trimming removed 2 bases from V and 8 bases from J, with 22 bases in between. The sample consisted of unstimulated CD4+ T cells sorted from spleen or lymph node cells, taken before intestinal transplant. This sequence joins TRBV19 and TRBJ2-1, with D perhaps TRBD2 (6 bases). This TCR came from a human donor who received an intestinal transplant. This CDR3 reads CASSIHGRGGPSDEQFF. CDR3 DNA: TGTGCCAGTAGTATACATGGGCGGGGAGGCCCATCGGATGAGCAGTTCTTC.